This TCR beta chain appears in the sequencing data of a study of cytomegalovirus exposure and HLA in healthy donors. Researchers ran the PCR with 60 Vbeta and 13 Jbeta primers. Data came from immunoSEQ multiplex PCR; TCRdb stores just in-frame clones and leaves some out. This sample has 85,000 to 130,000 clones, with around 84% found just once. Study findings and constraints: An ancestry cluster, one associated with Asian ancestry, reportedly showed fewer N-insertions than the approximately 670-donor mean in a later analysis. Available immune exposure information was restricted to CMV serostatus only. When a later analysis compared HLA-associated TCR beta chains with equally common others, the HLA-associated chains turned out to be more clonally expanded and to have lower generation probabilities.

Worth noting for this clone: Its target is not known.

The sequenced material came from PBMCs. This clonotype was obtained from a woman under 30 in good health and CMV-seronegative.

Here the CDR3 reads CASSGDNYGYTF. The CDR3 DNA follows: TGTGCCAGCAGTGGCGATAACTATGGCTACACCTTC. The chain has TRBV2 and TRBJ1-2; D gene ambiguous. Germline V gene data show CDR1 as SNHLY and CDR2 as FYNNEI. CDR3 length: 12 amino acids. V lost 4 bases and J lost 1, with 4 bases in between.